This T cell receptor (beta chain) appears in the sequencing data of a study of control samples from healthy donors and cancer patients. Sequencing used immunoSEQ multiplex PCR; TCRdb keeps in-frame clones, though not all of them. The table has 150,000 to 200,000 clones, 88% seen once. The V gene's germline CDR1 is KGHSH and CDR2 LQKENI. The V segment lost 3 bases and the J segment 0 bases; nucleotides outside the gene matches: 5. CDR3 length: 16 amino acids. Sequencing used blood. The sequence derives from a man aged 18 to 30 in good health. The genes are TRBV18 and TRBJ1-3; 7 nucleotides match TRBD1. CDR3 DNA sequence: TGTGCCAGCTCACCGACAGGGAGCCTCTCTGGAAACACCATATATTTT. Translating gives CASSPTGSLSGNTIYF.